Given below is one T cell receptor (beta chain) in context. Its antigen remains unknown. The data belong to a study of response to subunit inactivated influenza vaccine. Findings and limits, study-wide: The authors proposed limited new T cell recruitment per seasonal influenza vaccination.

TCRdb redid the calling of the RT-PCR reads with MiXCR, one entry per CDR3 protein. This sample yields hundreds of thousands of distinct CDR3 sequences, of which approximately 15% are seen a single time; 6% to 7% belongs to the top ten. With 0 bases clipped from V and 4 bases from J, the junction kept 5 bases outside the gene matches. Germline CDR1 and CDR2: LGHNA and YNFKEQ. CDR3 length: 16 amino acids. The source material was PBMCs from blood, sampled less than 15 days before vaccination. The gene calls are TRBV4-2 and TRBJ2-7; 11 nucleotides line up with TRBD2. The clonotype comes from a man in his fifties or sixties who received an inactivated influenza vaccine. The CDR3 sequence is CASSQDRGLAAYEQYF. DNA of the CDR3: TGTGCCAGCAGCCAAGATCGGGGACTAGCGGCGTACGAGCAGTACTTC.